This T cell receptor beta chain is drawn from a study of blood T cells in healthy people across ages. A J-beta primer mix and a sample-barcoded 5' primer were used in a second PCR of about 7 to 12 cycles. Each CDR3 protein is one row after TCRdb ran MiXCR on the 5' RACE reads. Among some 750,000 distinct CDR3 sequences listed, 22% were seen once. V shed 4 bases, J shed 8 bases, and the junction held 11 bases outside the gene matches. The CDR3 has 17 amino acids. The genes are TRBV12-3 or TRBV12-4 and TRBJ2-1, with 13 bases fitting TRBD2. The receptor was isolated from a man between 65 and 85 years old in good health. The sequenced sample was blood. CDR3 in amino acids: CASSSRLAGGEGYEQFF. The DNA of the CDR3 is TGTGCCAGCAGTTCTAGACTAGCGGGGGGTGAGGGGTATGAGCAGTTCTTC.